These T cell receptor beta chains were read from a single sample in a study of T cell repertoires in cytomegalovirus infection. MiXCR, run by TCRdb on the reads, gives a single entry per CDR3 protein. The sample has some 940,000 distinct CDR3 sequences, approximately 31% seen once; the top ten hold roughly 12%. Their antigen targets remain unknown. The input for sequencing was cultured CD8+ T cells from PBMCs, taken from culture after CMV antigen stimulation. The receptors originated from a human donor in good health (CMV status not recorded). Some clones in this sample may be carry-over from other donors' samples. Both conserved end residues are part of each CDR3. The D gene is left open where the match is weak. Part of the rows lack a size; the others show once, few, many or a class for expanded clones.

v_gene	abundance	j_gene	d_gene	CDR3nt	CDR3aa
TRBV9	few	TRBJ2-1	-	TGTGCCAGCAGCGTAGAGGCGGGGGCCTGGGATGAGCAGTTCTTC	CASSVEAGAWDEQFF
TRBV20-1	-	TRBJ1-2	-	TGCAGTGCCGAGAAGGGGATAAACTATGGCTACACCTTC	CSAEKGINYGYTF
TRBV6-5	many	TRBJ2-1	-	TGTGCCAGCAGTTACTCGATTGTCCAGGGCCACAATGAGCAGTTCTTC	CASSYSIVQGHNEQFF
TRBV7-6	many	TRBJ2-5	-	TGTGCCAGCAGCACATGGACACCCAGGGAAGAGACCCAGTACTTC	CASSTWTPREETQYF
TRBV7-2	many	TRBJ1-1	-	TGTGCCAGCAGCTTAAGAGAGGACGGAAGGAGTGAAGCTTTCTTT	CASSLREDGRSEAFF
TRBV19	-	TRBJ1-5	TRBD1	TGTGCCAGTGGATACCAGGGGGTAAGCAATCAGCCCCAGCATTTT	CASGYQGVSNQPQHF
TRBV6-5	few	TRBJ1-6	-	TGTGCCAGCAGTTCCACCACCGGTGGGGCTAATTCACCCCTCCACTTT	CASSSTTGGANSPLHF
TRBV6-6	-	TRBJ2-2	TRBD2	TGTGCCAGCAGTTACTCGAGGGGACTAGCGGGGGGGCCGGGCACCGGGGAGCTGTTTTTT	CASSYSRGLAGGPGTGELFF
TRBV7-7	few	TRBJ1-1	-	TGTGCTAGCAGCTTGACCCAAGGGACTGAAGCTTTCTTT	CASSLTQGTEAFF
TRBV7-9	-	TRBJ2-2	-	TGTGCCAGCAGCACGCCTCGGAGCAGGGGAACCCGGGAGCTGTTTTTT	CASSTPRSRGTRELFF
TRBV7-8	-	TRBJ1-1	-	TGTGCCAGCAGCTTTGGGAGAGGGGGTGGTACTGAAGCTTTCTTT	CASSFGRGGGTEAFF
TRBV5-4	-	TRBJ1-6	-	TGTGCCAGCAGCTCCGACAGGACCGATAATTCACCCCTCCACTTT	CASSSDRTDNSPLHF
TRBV25-1	-	TRBJ2-3	-	TGTGCCAGCAGGGGGGCAGGCAACACAGATACGCAGTATTTT	CASRGAGNTDTQYF
TRBV24-1	few	TRBJ1-5	TRBD1	TGTGCCACCAGTGATTTACAGGGACAGGGCAAGCCCCAGCATTTT	CATSDLQGQGKPQHF
TRBV7-8	many	TRBJ1-5	-	TGTGCCAGCAGCCCCCGGGGCGGGTGGGGGGCCGAGCAGCCCCAGCATTTT	CASSPRGGWGAEQPQHF
TRBV4-3	-	TRBJ2-1	-	TGCGCCAGCAGCCAAGACGGGGTGGATGCCAATGAGCAGTTCTTC	CASSQDGVDANEQFF
TRBV6-6	few	TRBJ1-4	-	TGTGCCAGCACCATTACGGCAGCAGCAACTAATGAAAAACTGTTTTTT	CASTITAAATNEKLFF
TRBV12-3/TRBV12-4	-	TRBJ1-5	-	TGTGCCAGCAGTCTCTGGACAAAACAGCCCCAGCATTTT	CASSLWTKQPQHF
TRBV28	-	TRBJ2-5	-	TGTACCAGCAGCTCGTGGGGAGAAGACCCTTACTTC	CTSSSWGEDPYF
TRBV20-1	-	TRBJ1-1	TRBD1	TGCAGTGCTAGCGAGACAGGGGGGGTCACTGAAGCTTTCTTT	CSASETGGVTEAFF
TRBV12-3/TRBV12-4	-	TRBJ2-5	TRBD1	TGTGCCAGCAGTGCCCTACAGGGGTACCAAGAGACCCAGTACTTC	CASSALQGYQETQYF
TRBV7-2	many	TRBJ1-2	-	TGTGCCAGCAGCTTAGGCAATACTGGGGTATATGGCTACACCTTC	CASSLGNTGVYGYTF
TRBV29-1	-	TRBJ2-3	TRBD1	TGCAGCGTTGAAGGGACAGGCGAGGACACAGATACGCAGTATTTT	CSVEGTGEDTDTQYF
TRBV12-5	few	TRBJ2-2	-	TGTGCTAGTGGTTTGGATGGCATGCCGGGCACCGGGGAGCTGTTTTTT	CASGLDGMPGTGELFF
TRBV6-2/TRBV6-3	few	TRBJ2-1	TRBD1	TGTGCCAGCAGTCCGTTGAAGACAGGGAAGCAGTTCTTC	CASSPLKTGKQFF
TRBV5-6	few	TRBJ1-3	-	TGTGCCAGCAGCTTGGGATATGGAAACACCATATATTTT	CASSLGYGNTIYF
TRBV7-2	few	TRBJ1-1	-	TGTGCCAGCAGCCACGGACAGTACTCTGAAGCTTTCTTT	CASSHGQYSEAFF
TRBV7-8	many	TRBJ2-5	TRBD2	TGTGCCAGCAGCTTACGGGGGGGTAGCCAAGAGACCCAGTACTTC	CASSLRGGSQETQYF
TRBV12-3/TRBV12-4	few	TRBJ1-1	-	TGTGCCAGCAGTTTTGGGGGCCGCTTGAACACTGAAGCTTTCTTT	CASSFGGRLNTEAFF
TRBV7-6	many	TRBJ1-1	-	TGTGCCAGCAGCTCACTGGAAGTGAACACTGAAGCTTTCTTT	CASSSLEVNTEAFF
TRBV2	many	TRBJ2-2	-	TGTGCCAGCAGTGATGGCGGGGGCGGCGGGGAGCTGTTTTTT	CASSDGGGGGELFF
TRBV6-2/TRBV6-3	-	TRBJ2-2	-	TGTGCCAGCAGTTATTCTTGGTCCCTGTTTTTT	CASSYSWSLFF